Listed below are T cell receptor beta chains from one sample, sequenced in a study of blood T cell repertoires in COVID-19. The protocol was immunoSEQ multiplex PCR, while the TCRdb copy is restricted to in-frame clones and leaves out a portion. The table has 150,000 to 200,000 clones, over 80% seen once. Sequencing was done on a sample of PBMCs or T cells enriched from blood (not recorded which). The receptors shown here come from a man aged 70 or older who had been exposed to COVID-19. The conserved cysteine and the conserved F or W are not part of the CDR3 here.

V gene	J gene	CDR3 protein
TRBV6-2/TRBV6-3	TRBJ1-6	ASSALSGSSYNSPLH
TRBV11-2	TRBJ1-6	ASSSPPGVSDHNSPLH
TRBV4-1	TRBJ2-7	ASSRGLASSYEQY
TRBV6-5	TRBJ1-6	ASSGGSPLH
TRBV7-6	TRBJ2-1	ASSLMAENYNEQF
TRBV10-1	TRBJ1-5	ASSESSSPGEPQH
TRBV10-1	TRBJ2-2	ASSGGPGQGRGVTGELF
TRBV5-4	TRBJ2-5	ASSLRQQETQY
TRBV10-3	TRBJ1-1	AISEMGGTNTEAF
TRBV7-2	TRBJ1-5	ASSNGLSRGQPQH
TRBV6-5	TRBJ2-5	ASSPRRVQETQY
TRBV2	TRBJ1-4	ASRWTGGEEKLF
TRBV11-2	TRBJ2-7	ASSLFQDYNYEQY
TRBV5-4	TRBJ1-1	ASSERQGRAF
TRBV11-2	TRBJ2-1	ASSPLAGGYNEQF
TRBV7-9	TRBJ2-1	ASSFPTGRASGDNEQF
TRBV3-1/TRBV3-2	TRBJ2-7	ASSQGTDYEQY
TRBV18	TRBJ1-3	ASSPGGSLSGNTIY
TRBV29-1	TRBJ2-2	STQGNTGELF
TRBV6-5	TRBJ1-2	ASSYGGQTSGYT
TRBV5-6	TRBJ1-1	ASSSFFKGPTNTEAF
TRBV3-1/TRBV3-2	TRBJ2-3	ASSQRSRTDTQY
TRBV6-5	TRBJ1-1	ASTEAYKNTEAF
TRBV7-2	TRBJ2-5	ASSFRRGRETQY
TRBV2	TRBJ2-5	ASLTRQETQY
TRBV7-8	TRBJ1-2	ASAPPANYGYT
TRBV19	TRBJ2-5	ASSINPASASQETQY
TRBV4-1	TRBJ2-7	ASSQTGMASVEQY
TRBV19	TRBJ2-2	ASSIVAGRELF
TRBV7-2	TRBJ2-6	ASSFSISGANVLT
TRBV28	TRBJ2-5	ASSFPGLAGGGETQY
TRBV7-8	TRBJ2-4	ASSLYEGGLAKNIQY
TRBV19	TRBJ1-5	ASRNRGSNQPQH
TRBV14	TRBJ2-2	ASSLLAGVNTGELF
TRBV25-1	TRBJ1-1	ASSPTGGLTEAF
TRBV29-1	TRBJ2-1	SVEDSSGNYNEQF
TRBV13	TRBJ1-5	ASSLGGGHPYSNQPQH
TRBV30	TRBJ2-5	AWAPGQGAETQY
TRBV6-5	TRBJ2-1	ASSSFSDEQF
TRBV7-2	TRBJ2-7	ASSLEGLIPYEQY